These 16 T cell receptor beta chains share one sample of origin, sequenced in a study of blood T cell repertoires in COVID-19. Sequenced by immunoSEQ multiplex PCR; TCRdb stores in-frame clones only, minus some. Of 200,000 or so clones in the sample, 65% to 85% are singletons; the top ten hold 17%. The sequenced sample consisted of peripheral blood. These receptors all stem from a man aged 55 to 70 with active or convalescent COVID-19.

The CDR3 reads CASSYLGQGAYEQYF. CDR3 sequence (DNA): TGTGCCAGCAGCTACTTGGGACAGGGAGCCTACGAGCAGTACTTC. The chain is built from TRBV11-3 and TRBJ2-7; TRBD1 matches at 9 bases. CDR1 and CDR2 (germline): SGHNT, YENEEA. The CDR3 sequence is 15 residues long. The V gene end was trimmed by 4 bases and the J gene end by 2 bases; junction bases not matched to a gene: 6. Full variable domain (outside the CDR3, taken from reference TRBV11-3 and TRBJ2-7): EAGVVQSPRYKIIEKKQPVAFWCNPISGHNTLYWYLQNLGQGPELLIRYENEEAVDDSQLPKDRFSAERLKGVDSTLKIQPAELGDSAVYLCASSYLGQGAYEQYFGPGTRLTVT.

This sequence joins TRBV7-9 and TRBJ2-1, with D perhaps TRBD2 (6 bases). The germline CDR1 and CDR2 sequences are SEHNR and FQNEAQ (reference sequence). The length of the CDR3 is 16 residues. Trimming left V 4 bases short and J 6 bases short, with 19 bases between. CDR3: CASSSIKASVLNEQFF. The CDR3 DNA is TGTGCCAGCAGCTCGATAAAGGCTAGCGTCCTCAATGAGCAGTTCTTC. Full variable domain (missing parts from reference TRBV7-9 and TRBJ2-1): DTGVSQNPRHKITKRGQNVTFRCDPISEHNRLYWYRQTLGQGPEFLTYFQNEAQLEKSRLLSDRFSAERPKGSFSTLEIQRTEQGDSAMYLCASSSIKASVLNEQFFGPGTRLTVL.

The chain is built from TRBV11-3 and TRBJ2-7, with 12 positions matching TRBD1. Germline V gene lookup returns CDR1 SGHNT and CDR2 YENEEA. The CDR3 runs 15 residues. Trimming took 3 bases from V and 5 from J; bases not matched to a gene: 5. CDR3 sequence reads: CASSLRGTGGHEQYF. The CDR3 DNA reads as TGTGCCAGCAGCTTGCGTGGGACAGGGGGCCACGAGCAGTACTTC. The full variable domain, in which reference TRBV11-3 and TRBJ2-7 provide the parts outside the CDR3, is EAGVVQSPRYKIIEKKQPVAFWCNPISGHNTLYWYLQNLGQGPELLIRYENEEAVDDSQLPKDRFSAERLKGVDSTLKIQPAELGDSAVYLCASSLRGTGGHEQYFGPGTRLTVT.

This clone was found a few times. The V call is TRBV4-2, the J call TRBJ2-2; 10 nucleotides match TRBD2. CDR3 length: 16 amino acids. Looked up from germline, CDR1 is LGHNA and CDR2 is YNFKEQ. The ends lost 5 bases at V and 5 bases at J; junction bases unmatched: 8. For the CDR3, the DNA is TGTGCCAGCAGCGGTGGAGCGGGAGGGATTACCGGGGAGCTGTTTTTT. It is translated as CASSGGAGGITGELFF.

The V and J genes are TRBV24-1 and TRBJ1-5; D is undetermined. Trimming took off 6 bases at V and 5 bases at J, with 10 bases between the two ends. Per the germline V gene, CDR1 is KGHDR and CDR2 is SFDVKD. CDR3 length equals 13 residues. CDR3 in DNA: TGTGCCACCAGTAAAGAGGGAGATCAGCCCCAGCATTTT. Translation gives CATSKEGDQPQHF.

The chain employs TRBV6-5 and TRBJ2-1; the D gene is possibly TRBD2 (5 bases). V lost 7 bases and J 9 bases, leaving 16 bases between the germline ends. The CDR3 sequence is 13 residues long. Looked up from germline, CDR1 is MNHEY and CDR2 is SVGAGI. The CDR3 reads CASTAHGGGEQFF. The CDR3 DNA follows: TGTGCCAGCACTGCACACGGAGGTGGTGAGCAGTTCTTC.

This chain uses TRBV28 with TRBJ2-1, with D possibly being TRBD2 (5 bases). CDR1 is MDHEN, CDR2 SYDVKM, per germline. The CDR3 runs 15 residues. Trimming removed 7 bases at V and 0 bases at J, with 13 bases between. CDR3 bases: TGTGCCAGCACCTCCCCGGGGAACTCCTACAATGAGCAGTTCTTC. This translates into CASTSPGNSYNEQFF.

This chain connects TRBV3-1 (or the pseudogene TRBV3-2) to TRBJ2-7; D is unclear. This CDR3 comprises 13 residues. Germline CDR1 is LGHDT and CDR2 is YNNKEL (reference sequence). V was pared by 3 bases and J by 4 bases, with 10 bases between. CDR3 sequence: CASSHPAGYEQYF. In nucleotides, the CDR3 is TGTGCCAGCAGCCATCCAGCAGGATACGAGCAGTACTTC.

The rearrangement links TRBV7-8 to TRBJ2-7, with D unclear. Germline V gives CDR1 SGHVS, CDR2 FQNEAQ. With 1 base removed from V and 0 bases from J, the gap between germline ends came to 4 bases. The CDR3 covers 13 residues. CDR3 sequence: CASSLVSSYEQYF. CDR3 nucleotide sequence: TGTGCCAGCAGCTTAGTCAGCTCCTACGAGCAGTACTTC.

This clone was seen only a few times. The V and J genes are TRBV21-1 and TRBJ2-1; TRBD2, the table's D call, lacks a check against the DNA. TRBV21-1 is listed as a pseudogene. The CDR3 has 19 amino acids. DNA of the CDR3: TGTGCCAGCAGCAAAGGGACTAGCGGGAGGGCCGCCCCTTCCAATGAGCAGTTCTTC. Protein product: CASSKGTSGRAAPSNEQFF.

The chain employs TRBV10-3 and TRBJ1-4; 11 nucleotides line up with TRBD1. Germline CDR1 ENHRY, CDR2 SYGVKD. J lost 7 bases, V lost 0 bases, and 7 bases had no gene match. The CDR3 extends over 17 amino acids. The CDR3 sequence is CAISESRPGQGGEKLFF. The CDR3 nucleotides read TGTGCCATCAGTGAGTCCAGGCCGGGACAGGGGGGTGAAAAACTGTTTTTT.

This clone was found a few times. This chain links TRBV28 with TRBJ2-3; 7 bases agree with TRBD1. V was clipped by 6 bases and J by 9 bases; unmatched bases: 12. Germline V gene data show CDR1 as MDHEN and CDR2 as SYDVKM. This CDR3 region has 14 residues. The CDR3 sequence: CASRSGGIRGTQYF. In DNA form, the CDR3 reads TGTGCCAGCAGGTCAGGGGGAATAAGAGGCACGCAGTATTTT.

The chain combines TRBV28 with TRBJ1-5; D not resolved. Germline values: CDR1 MDHEN, CDR2 SYDVKM. Trimming stripped 4 bases from V and 2 bases from J, with 9 bases between. The CDR3 runs 14 residues. CDR3 in DNA: TGTGCCAGCAGTTCCACTGGTGGCAATCAGCCCCAGCATTTT. Translating gives CASSSTGGNQPQHF. Full variable domain (missing parts from reference TRBV28 and TRBJ1-5): DVKVTQSSRYLVKRTGEKVFLECVQDMDHENMFWYRQDPGLGLRLIYFSYDVKMKEKGDIPEGYSVSREKKERFSLILESASTNQTSMYLCASSSTGGNQPQHFGDGTRLSIL.

This clone was counted between two and nine times. The rearrangement uses TRBV6-2 or TRBV6-3 and TRBJ2-1, with 13 bases fitting TRBD2. Germline CDR1 reads MNHEY; CDR2 reads SVGEGT. The CDR3 has 17 amino acids. V dropped 4 bases and J dropped 0; count of bases not matched to a gene: 3. The CDR3: CASSLRTSGSSYNEQFF. CDR3 DNA: TGTGCCAGCAGTTTACGGACTAGCGGGAGCTCCTACAATGAGCAGTTCTTC.

This clone has only one observation. The genes are TRBV6-2 or TRBV6-3 and TRBJ2-2; D is unclear. Trimming took 5 bases from V and 4 from J, leaving 11 bases between them. The CDR3 has 14 amino acids. CDR1 is MNHEY and CDR2 is SVGEGT in the germline V gene. The CDR3 reads CASSPLVVTGELFF. DNA for the CDR3: TGTGCCAGCAGTCCCCTAGTAGTCACCGGGGAGCTGTTTTTT.

As DNA, the CDR3 is TGTGCCAGCAGCTTTGGACTAGCGGGAGGACGAACCGGGGAGCTGTTTTTT. This translates into CASSFGLAGGRTGELFF. This chain joins TRBV13 and TRBJ2-2, with TRBD2 matching 14 bases. Germline CDR1 is PRHDT and CDR2 is FYEKMQ (reference sequence). After removal of 3 bases from V and 5 bases from J, the junction contained 5 bases not matched to a gene. This CDR3 region has 17 residues.